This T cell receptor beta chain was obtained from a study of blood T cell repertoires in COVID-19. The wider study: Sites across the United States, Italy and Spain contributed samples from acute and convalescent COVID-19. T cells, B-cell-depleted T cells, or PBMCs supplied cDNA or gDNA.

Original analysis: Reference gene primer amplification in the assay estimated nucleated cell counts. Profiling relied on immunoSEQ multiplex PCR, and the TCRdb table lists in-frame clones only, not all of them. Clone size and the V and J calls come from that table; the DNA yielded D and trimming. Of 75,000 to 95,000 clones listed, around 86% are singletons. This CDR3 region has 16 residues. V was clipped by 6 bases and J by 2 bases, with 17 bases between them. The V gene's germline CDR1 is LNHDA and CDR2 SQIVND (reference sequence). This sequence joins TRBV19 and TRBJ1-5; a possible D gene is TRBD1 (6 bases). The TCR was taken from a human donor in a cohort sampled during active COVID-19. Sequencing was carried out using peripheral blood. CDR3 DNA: TGTGCCAGTAGAGTGGACTCAGGGGTGGGCAATCAGCCCCAGCATTTT. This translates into CASRVDSGVGNQPQHF.